This T cell receptor (beta chain) stems from a study of cytomegalovirus exposure and HLA in healthy donors. Study-wide findings and caveats: TCR beta chains associated with HLA were, in a later analysis, more clonally expanded than equally common others. In an earlier analysis, productive rearrangement rates for most beta V segments clustered near 87% or 30%. Researchers counted 150 to 200 TCR beta chains as cytomegalovirus-associated. Among TCR sequences, most were rare, though some public TCRs appeared in many donors.

PCR used 60 Vbeta primers and 13 Jbeta primers. Here immunoSEQ multiplex PCR was the method, and the copy in TCRdb shows in-frame clones only, minus some. The sample records some 150,000 clones, roughly four fifths being singletons. As for this clone: Its antigen is still unknown.

With 2 bases clipped from V and 5 bases from J, the junction kept 5 bases outside the gene matches. This CDR3 comprises 14 residues. From germline, CDR1 is SGHVS and CDR2 FQNEAQ. This sequence joins TRBV7-8 and TRBJ1-2, with TRBD1 identical over 7 bases. The source material was PBMCs. This receptor was identified in a man aged 18 to 30 in good health and CMV-seropositive. The CDR3 loop reads CASSLPGTEYGYTF. The CDR3 DNA follows: TGTGCCAGCAGCTTACCCGGGACAGAGTATGGCTACACCTTC. The full variable domain, rest sourced from reference TRBV7-8 and TRBJ1-2, is GAGVSQSPRYKVAKRGQDVALRCDPISGHVSLFWYQQALGQGPEFLTYFQNEAQLDKSGLPSDRFFAERPEGSVSTLKIQRTQQEDSAVYLCASSLPGTEYGYTFGSGTRLTVV.